The sequence of this T cell receptor (beta chain) was determined in a study of cytomegalovirus exposure and HLA in healthy donors. Germline CDR1 and CDR2: MNHEY and SMNVEV (reference sequence). The CDR3 extends over 15 amino acids. Losses at the gene ends were 5 bases for V and 1 base for J; bases not matched to a gene: 7. Whole-study results and caveats: Immune exposure information available was restricted to CMV serostatus. Roughly uniform sequencing depth across donors was assumed, possibly incorrectly. Earlier analysis yielded a pattern in which most TCR beta V segments were productive about 90% or about 30% of the time. The number of N-insertions in an Asian-associated ancestry cluster was reportedly below the roughly 670-donor mean in a later analysis.

It was with 60 Vbeta and 13 Jbeta primers that the PCR ran. Assay used: immunoSEQ multiplex PCR; TCRdb lists only in-frame clones, some missing. The data contain 150,000 to 200,000 clones, 84% of them singletons. Notes on this clone: Its antigen is unknown.

The receptor was derived from a man between 18 and 35 years old in good health and CMV-seronegative. Sequencing used PBMCs. The genes are TRBV27 and TRBJ2-7, with 8 bases fitting TRBD2. CDR3 in DNA: TGTGCCAGCAGTCTAGTAGCGGGATCATCCTACGAGCAGTACTTC. Amino acids: CASSLVAGSSYEQYF.